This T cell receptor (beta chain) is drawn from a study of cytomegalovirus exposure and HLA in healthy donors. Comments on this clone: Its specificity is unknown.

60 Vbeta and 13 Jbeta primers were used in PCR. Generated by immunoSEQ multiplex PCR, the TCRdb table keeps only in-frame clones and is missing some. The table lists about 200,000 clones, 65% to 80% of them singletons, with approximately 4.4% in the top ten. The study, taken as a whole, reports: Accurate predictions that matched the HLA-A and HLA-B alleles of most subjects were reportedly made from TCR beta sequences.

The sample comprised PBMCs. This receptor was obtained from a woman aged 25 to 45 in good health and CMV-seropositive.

DNA for the CDR3: TGTGCCAGCAGACCTCGACTAGCGGGGGTACATGAGCAGTTCTTC. Its protein product is CASRPRLAGVHEQFF. This chain links TRBV6-6 with TRBJ2-1, with 12 bases matching TRBD2. The CDR3 totals 15 residues. J gave up 8 bases and V 6 bases, and 8 bases lay outside the gene matches. The germline gives CDR1 MNHNY, CDR2 SVGAGI (reference sequence).